The clone carrying this TCR beta chain has just a few counts. Its target is unknown. This entry is derived from a study of T cells in Graves' hyperthyroidism and ophthalmopathy. Study-level points and caveats: In validation, the model predicted ophthalmopathy. These predictions came a median roughly seven months before onset. Most clonotypes expanded in thyroid above 0.001 were likewise present in blood.

Researchers amplified the TCR beta CDR3 regions from RNA transcripts. HTBI primers drove first-round RT-PCR of the TCR CDR3. TCRdb independently ran MiXCR on the multiplex PCR reads; one entry per CDR3 protein. This sample has around 240,000 distinct CDR3 sequences; about a sixth occur once, and the top ten carry around 30%. Diagnoses were established using clinical symptoms, serum thyroxine and TRAb, thyroid ultrasound and orbital computed tomography. Trimming shortened V by 0 bases and J by 4 bases, and 11 bases separated the two germline ends. The CDR3 is made up of 15 amino acids. CDR1 is SGDLS and CDR2 is YYNGEE in the germline V gene.

The sample taken for sequencing was blood. The chain recombines TRBV9 with TRBJ1-5, with a tentative D call TRBD1 (5 bases). The sequence was obtained from a woman between 18 and 29 years old with Graves' ophthalmopathy. The CDR3 here is CASSVDGAGNQPQHF. The CDR3 DNA sequence: TGTGCCAGCAGCGTAGATGGGGCAGGGAATCAGCCCCAGCATTTT.